The present TCR beta chain was sequenced within a study of blood T cell repertoires in COVID-19. The overall study: Researchers got acute and convalescent COVID-19 samples from the United States, Italy and Spain. Sample material is recorded as cDNA or gDNA derived from T cells, B-cell-depleted T cells, or PBMCs.

Per the original data handling: Estimation of nucleated cell counts was performed using reference gene primer amplification. Method: immunoSEQ multiplex PCR; TCRdb's copy keeps in-frame clones and lacks some. V, J and clone size reflect that table, while D and trimming were determined from the DNA. This table has about 140,000 clones, about 90% appearing once. The CDR3 contains 15 residues. Germline trimming cut 4 bases from V and 4 bases from J; bases unmatched to any gene: 6. The germline V gene encodes CDR1 ENHRY and CDR2 SYGVKD. What was sequenced was peripheral blood. The chain couples TRBV10-3 to TRBJ2-3; TRBD1 matches at 9 bases. The sequence was collected from a woman older than 75 with acute or convalescent COVID-19. CDR3 region: CAISGRQGDADTQYF. In DNA, the CDR3 is TGTGCCATCAGTGGCAGACAGGGGGACGCAGATACGCAGTATTTT.